These 19 T cell receptor beta chains were sequenced from one sample in a study of radiotherapy plus CTLA-4 blockade in lung cancer. Some clones are missing from TCRdb's copy, which holds only in-frame ones; the method was immunoSEQ multiplex PCR. The sample lists approximately 39,000 clones, about two thirds occurring once. The sequenced sample was peripheral blood, obtained from a patient treated with radiotherapy plus ipilimumab. These receptors originate from a human donor with non-small cell lung cancer who had stable disease on radiotherapy plus ipilimumab.

The V call is TRBV7-9, the J call TRBJ1-6; D uncertain. Germline assignment: CDR1 SEHNR and CDR2 FQNEAQ (reference sequence). CDR3 length: 16 residues. Trimming pared 6 bases from V and 0 bases from J, leaving 12 bases between. CDR3 sequence: CASRPGMDSYNSPLHF. CDR3 sequence (DNA): TGTGCCAGCAGACCAGGAATGGACTCCTATAATTCACCCCTCCACTTT.

This clone was observed a few times. The gene calls are TRBV6-5 and TRBJ1-5; possibly TRBD1 for D (5 bases). V was trimmed by 2 bases and J by 7 bases, leaving 9 bases between them. The CDR3 extends over 13 amino acids. Germline assignment: CDR1 MNHEY and CDR2 SVGAGI. The CDR3 here is CASSYLGGQPQHF. DNA for the CDR3: TGTGCCAGCAGTTACCTGGGGGGACAGCCCCAGCATTTT.

This clone was observed a single time. The CDR3 protein is CASSEALGQGNQPQHF. CDR3 coding DNA: TGTGCCAGCAGTGAAGCGCTGGGACAGGGCAATCAGCCCCAGCATTTT. The rearrangement links TRBV2 to TRBJ1-5; TRBD1 matches at 8 bases. V lost 0 bases to trimming and J lost 2 bases; unmatched junction nucleotides: 3. Germline loops: CDR1 SNHLY, CDR2 FYNNEI. The CDR3 contains 16 residues.

The rearrangement uses TRBV18 and TRBJ1-2; TRBD1 is a possible D gene (6 bases). Trimming shortened V by 3 bases and J by 3 bases, and 8 bases separated the two germline ends. This CDR3 region has 13 residues. Germline CDR1 KGHSH, CDR2 LQKENI. DNA for the CDR3: TGTGCCAGCTCACCCTCAGGGGACTATGGCTACACCTTC. This encodes CASSPSGDYGYTF.

This chain joins TRBV4-3 and TRBJ2-3, with D maybe TRBD2 (5 bases). CDR3 size: 15 residues. The germline CDR1 and CDR2 sequences are LGHNA and YSLEER. V was cut by 2 bases and J by 2 bases, with 11 bases left in between. The CDR3 reads CASSQSGSTTDTQYF. The CDR3 DNA reads TGCGCCAGCAGCCAAAGCGGTTCGACCACAGATACGCAGTATTTT.

This sequence joins TRBV6-1 and TRBJ1-2; D possibly corresponds to TRBD1 (5 bases). Trimming shortened V by 3 bases and J by 0 bases, and 14 bases separated the two germline ends. CDR3 length: 16 amino acids. The germline gives CDR1 MNHNS, CDR2 SASEGT. The CDR3 nucleotides read TGTGCCAGCAGTGACCTGTCGTCAGGGCCTAACTATGGCTACACCTTC. Residues: CASSDLSSGPNYGYTF.

This clone was recorded once. This chain uses TRBV29-1 with TRBJ2-2; D possibly corresponds to TRBD1 (8 bases). The V end was cut by 1 base, the J end by 5 bases, with 20 bases between. The CDR3 sequence is 17 residues long. The germline CDR1 and CDR2 sequences are SQVTM and ANQGSEA. As DNA, the CDR3 is TGCAGCGTTGAAGTTCGCAGCAGGGGGCGGGGGACCGGGGAGCTGTTTTTT. Translated, it gives CSVEVRSRGRGTGELFF.

The chain has TRBV5-4 and TRBJ2-5; 13 bases map to TRBD2. The CDR3 is made up of 17 amino acids. Germline assignment: CDR1 SGHNT and CDR2 YYREEE (reference sequence). Losses at the gene ends were 4 bases for V and 1 base for J; bases not matched to a gene: 7. This CDR3 is CASSPGLAGISQETQYF. CDR3 DNA sequence: TGTGCCAGCAGCCCGGGACTAGCGGGGATAAGCCAAGAGACCCAGTACTTC. Supplemented by reference TRBV5-4 and TRBJ2-5, the full variable domain reads ETGVTQSPTHLIKTRGQQVTLRCSSQSGHNTVSWYQQALGQGPQFIFQYYREEENGRGNFPPRFSGLQFPNYSSELNVNALELDDSALYLCASSPGLAGISQETQYFGPGTRLLVL.

This chain connects TRBV30 to TRBJ2-7; no reliable D call. CDR1 and CDR2 from the germline V gene are GTSNPN and SVGIG (reference sequence). Trimming stripped 4 bases from V and 3 bases from J, with 7 bases between. This CDR3 spans 11 amino acids. The CDR3 sequence: CAWKQNYEQYF. CDR3 in DNA: TGTGCCTGGAAACAGAACTACGAGCAGTACTTC.

This clone was picked up a small number of times. This chain uses TRBV30 with TRBJ1-6, with TRBD1 identical over 10 bases. Germline CDR1 GTSNPN, CDR2 SVGIG (reference sequence). The CDR3 covers 16 residues. V shed 3 bases and J 2 bases; nucleotides not matched to a gene: 4. The CDR3: CAWRKGTGAYNSPLHF. The CDR3 DNA reads as TGTGCCTGGAGAAAGGGGACAGGGGCCTATAATTCACCCCTCCACTTT.

This clone was observed a handful of times. The chain links TRBV29-1 to TRBJ1-5, with 9 positions matching TRBD1. Per germline, CDR1 SQVTM and CDR2 ANQGSEA. The CDR3 has 13 amino acids. After removal of 6 bases from V and 5 bases from J, the junction contained 5 bases not matched to a gene. DNA of the CDR3: TGCAGCGTGCGACAGGGGGACTATCAGCCCCAGCATTTT. This encodes CSVRQGDYQPQHF.

The rearrangement uses TRBV25-1 and TRBJ2-1; D possibly corresponds to TRBD1 (6 bases). V was trimmed by 7 bases and J by 0 bases, leaving 22 bases between them. Germline V gene lookup returns CDR1 MGHDK and CDR2 SYGVNS. CDR3 length equals 18 residues. CDR3 protein: CASTRTDSKFVSYNEQFF. DNA of the CDR3: TGTGCCAGCACCCGGACAGACTCGAAATTTGTCTCCTACAATGAGCAGTTCTTC.

Note on this clone: The junction departs from germline at one end; a sequencing error may be responsible. The chain recombines TRBV5-4 with TRBJ1-2; 9 bases fit TRBD1. Germline V gene sequence: CDR1 SGHNT, CDR2 YYREEE (reference sequence). This CDR3 is built from 12 residues. The CDR3 here is CASSLGDRVLSF. The CDR3 DNA follows: TGTGCCAGCAGCTTGGGGGACAGGGTTCTCTCCTTC.

This chain uses TRBV2 with TRBJ2-7; 7 nucleotides match TRBD1. In germline, CDR1 is SNHLY, CDR2 FYNNEI. J lost 4 bases, V lost 6 bases, and 9 bases had no gene match. This CDR3 is 14 amino acids long. The CDR3 DNA is TGTGCCAGCAGGTCTCGACAGGGTGGATACGAGCAGTACTTC. Protein sequence: CASRSRQGGYEQYF.

The rearrangement links TRBV19 to TRBJ1-2, with 10 bases that match TRBD1. The CDR3 runs to 15 residues. V was pared by 5 bases and J by 2 bases, with 5 bases of the junction left unmatched. Germline V CDR1 and CDR2: LNHDA, SQIVND (reference sequence). The CDR3 DNA follows: TGTGCCAGTAGTCCCCAGACAGGGGGCAACTATGGCTACACCTTC. Translation: CASSPQTGGNYGYTF.

The chain uses TRBV11-2 and TRBJ1-2; possible D gene TRBD1, 6 bases. V was pared by 1 base and J by 3 bases, with 9 bases between. This CDR3 spans 14 amino acids. CDR1 SGHAT and CDR2 FQNNGV come from the germline V gene. CDR3 residues: CASSLAGGHYGYTF. The CDR3 coding sequence is TGTGCCAGCAGCTTAGCTGGGGGCCACTATGGCTACACCTTC.

DNA for the CDR3: TGTGCCTGGAGTGTACAGTCCAGATCCGGTCAGCCCCAGCATTTT. Translated: CAWSVQSRSGQPQHF. The rearrangement joins TRBV30 to TRBJ1-5; D call uncertain. CDR3 length: 15 amino acids. Germline V gives CDR1 GTSNPN, CDR2 SVGIG (reference sequence). Deletions cut 0 bases from V and 6 bases from J, with 15 bases between.

This clone was picked up one time. V is TRBV4-3 and J is TRBJ1-6; D might be TRBD1 (6 bases). Germline V gene data show CDR1 as LGHNA and CDR2 as YSLEER. The CDR3 contains 12 residues. The ends were cut back, 2 bases at V and 13 bases at J, with 9 bases in the middle. Written as DNA, the CDR3 is TGCGCCAGCAGCCAACTACAGGGTCCCCTCCACTTT. This sequence encodes CASSQLQGPLHF.

This rearrangement joins TRBV2 to TRBJ1-2; maybe TRBD1 (5 bases). V gave up 8 bases and J gave up 10 bases, with 20 bases separating them. Looked up from germline, CDR1 is SNHLY and CDR2 is FYNNEI. This CDR3 is 13 amino acids long. The CDR3 coding sequence is TGTGCCAGCTTTAAGGGGTTGTATGATGACTACACCTTC. It yields the protein CASFKGLYDDYTF.